This T cell receptor (beta chain) stems from a study of blood T cell repertoires in COVID-19. Study-level information: The origin of the acute and convalescent COVID-19 samples was the United States, Italy and Spain.

Germline V lookup: CDR1 SNHLY, CDR2 FYNNEI. The CDR3 runs 14 residues. The J segment lost 5 bases and the V segment lost 1 base, leaving 5 bases of the junction unmatched. Profiled with immunoSEQ multiplex PCR; TCRdb holds only in-frame clones, not every one. This table holds roughly 240,000 clones, about 87% found once. The sequencing input was PBMCs or T cells enriched from blood (not recorded which). The genes are TRBV2 and TRBJ2-7; 7 bases fit TRBD2. The TCR sequence derives from a woman aged 25 to 45 with acute COVID-19. CDR3: CASSEVREGDEQYF. The CDR3 DNA is TGTGCCAGCAGTGAAGTCAGGGAGGGAGACGAGCAGTACTTC. Drawing the rest from reference TRBV2 and TRBJ2-7, the complete variable domain is EPEVTQTPSHQVTQMGQEVILRCVPISNHLYFYWYRQILGQKVEFLVSFYNNEISEKSEIFDDQFSVERPDGSNFTLKIRSTKLEDSAMYFCASSEVREGDEQYFGPGTRLTVT.